This section outlines one T cell receptor (beta chain) sequence together with its context. The sample comes from a study of blood T cell repertoires in COVID-19. Study in general: Acute and convalescent COVID-19 samples came from the United States, Italy and Spain. PBMCs, B-cell-depleted T cells, or T cells were the source of the cDNA or gDNA that made up the material.

The germline gives CDR1 MGHRA, CDR2 YSYEKL. CDR3 length: 16 amino acids. Trimming left V 5 bases short and J 4 bases short, with 20 bases between. As processed by the authors: Reference gene primer amplification in the assay estimated nucleated cell counts. Sequenced by immunoSEQ multiplex PCR; TCRdb stores in-frame clones only, minus some. The DNA gave D and trimming, while V, J and clone size come from that table. The sample lists under 200,000 clones, around four fifths occurring once. The chain joins TRBV4-1 to TRBJ1-2, with D maybe TRBD1 (5 bases). The receptor was isolated from a man between 65 and 85 years old with active or convalescent COVID-19. The sequencing input was peripheral blood. The CDR3 DNA reads TGCGCCAGCAGCTCCGGGCAAGGGCCCGGGGGCTATGGCTACACCTTC. Amino acids: CASSSGQGPGGYGYTF.